The T cell receptor beta chain described here comes from a study of blood T cells in healthy people across ages. A second PCR of about 7 to 11 cycles used a sample-barcoded 5' primer and a J-beta primer mix. Using its own MiXCR run on the 5' RACE reads, TCRdb lists one record per CDR3 protein. This table has 540,000 or so distinct CDR3 sequences, 24% appearing once. By sample share, this clonotype is medium-sized. Its cognate antigen is unknown. Per the germline V gene, CDR1 is MGHRA and CDR2 is YSYEKL. There are 14 residues in the CDR3. With 1 base removed from V and 5 bases from J, the gap between germline ends came to 11 bases. Study-level points and caveats: Diversity estimates from one million T cells were considered underestimates.

These same records also appear under a second study, on T cells of mothers and their children.

This sequence was found in a boy aged 10-17 years in good health. Sample: blood. The J gene is TRBJ2-5, the V gene TRBV4-1; D gene unclear. The CDR3 spells CASSQAKVLETQYF. CDR3 coding DNA: TGCGCCAGCAGCCAAGCAAAGGTGCTCGAGACCCAGTACTTC.